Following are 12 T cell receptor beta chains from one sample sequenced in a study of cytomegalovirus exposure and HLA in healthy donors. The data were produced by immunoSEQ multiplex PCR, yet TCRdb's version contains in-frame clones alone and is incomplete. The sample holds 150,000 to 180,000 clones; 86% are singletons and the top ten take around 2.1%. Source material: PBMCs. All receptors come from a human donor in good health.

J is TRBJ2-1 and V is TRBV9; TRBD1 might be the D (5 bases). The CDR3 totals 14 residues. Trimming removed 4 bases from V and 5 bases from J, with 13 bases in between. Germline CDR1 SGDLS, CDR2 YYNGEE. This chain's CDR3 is CASSPSQGHNEQFF. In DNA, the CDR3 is TGTGCCAGCAGCCCCAGCCAGGGCCACAATGAGCAGTTCTTC.

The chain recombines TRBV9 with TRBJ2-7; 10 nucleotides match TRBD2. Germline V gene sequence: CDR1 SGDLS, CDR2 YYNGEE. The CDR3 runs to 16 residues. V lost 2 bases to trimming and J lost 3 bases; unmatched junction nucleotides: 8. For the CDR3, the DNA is TGTGCCAGCAGCGTTCTAGCGGGAGTACAACGCTACGAGCAGTACTTC. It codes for CASSVLAGVQRYEQYF.

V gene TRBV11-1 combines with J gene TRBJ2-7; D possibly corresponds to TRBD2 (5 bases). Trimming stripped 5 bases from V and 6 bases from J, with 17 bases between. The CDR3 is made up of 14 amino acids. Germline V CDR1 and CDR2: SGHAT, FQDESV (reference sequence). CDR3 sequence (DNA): TGTGCCAGCAGCCCCACTTTAGTCCGGGGCGAGCAGTACTTC. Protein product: CASSPTLVRGEQYF.

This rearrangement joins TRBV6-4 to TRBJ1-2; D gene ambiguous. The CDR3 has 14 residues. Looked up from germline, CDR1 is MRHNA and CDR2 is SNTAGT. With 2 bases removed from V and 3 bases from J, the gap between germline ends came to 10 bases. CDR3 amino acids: CASSDTTRDYGYTF. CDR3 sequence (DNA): TGTGCCAGCAGTGACACAACACGGGACTATGGCTACACCTTC.

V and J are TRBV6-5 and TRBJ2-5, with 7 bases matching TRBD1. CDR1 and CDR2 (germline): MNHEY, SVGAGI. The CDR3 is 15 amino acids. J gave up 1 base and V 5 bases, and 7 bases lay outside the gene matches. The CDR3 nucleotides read TGTGCCAGCAGTCGACAGGGTCACATCCAAGAGACCCAGTACTTC. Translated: CASSRQGHIQETQYF.

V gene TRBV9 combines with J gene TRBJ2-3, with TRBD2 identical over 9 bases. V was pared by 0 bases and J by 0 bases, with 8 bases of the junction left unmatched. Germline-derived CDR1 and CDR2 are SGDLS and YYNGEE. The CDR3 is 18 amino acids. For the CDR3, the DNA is TGTGCCAGCAGCGTAGCGGGACTAGCTGAACCAAGCACAGATACGCAGTATTTT. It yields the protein CASSVAGLAEPSTDTQYF. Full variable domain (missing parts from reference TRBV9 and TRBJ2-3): DSGVTQTPKHLITATGQRVTLRCSPRSGDLSVYWYQQSLDQGLQFLIQYYNGEERAKGNILERFSAQQFPDLHSELNLSSLELGDSALYFCASSVAGLAEPSTDTQYFGPGTRLTVL.

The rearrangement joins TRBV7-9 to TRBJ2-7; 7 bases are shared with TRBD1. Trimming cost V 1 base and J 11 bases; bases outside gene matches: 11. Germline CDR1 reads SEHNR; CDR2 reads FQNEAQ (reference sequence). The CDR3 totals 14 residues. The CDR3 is CASSLGDSTLQEYF. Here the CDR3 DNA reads TGTGCCAGCAGCTTAGGGGACAGTACGTTACAGGAGTACTTC.

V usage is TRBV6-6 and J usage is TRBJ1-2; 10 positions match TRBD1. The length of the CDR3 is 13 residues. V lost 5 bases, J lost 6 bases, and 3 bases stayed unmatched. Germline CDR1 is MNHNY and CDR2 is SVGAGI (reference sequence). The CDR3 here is CASSGQGVNGYTF. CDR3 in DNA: TGTGCCAGCAGTGGACAGGGGGTGAATGGCTACACCTTC.

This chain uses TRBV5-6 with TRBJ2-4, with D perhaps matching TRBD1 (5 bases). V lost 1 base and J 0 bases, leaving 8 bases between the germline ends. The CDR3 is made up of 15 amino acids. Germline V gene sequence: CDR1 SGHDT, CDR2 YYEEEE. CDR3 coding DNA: TGTGCCAGCAGCTTGCGACAGCCAGCCAAAAACATTCAGTACTTC. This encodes CASSLRQPAKNIQYF.

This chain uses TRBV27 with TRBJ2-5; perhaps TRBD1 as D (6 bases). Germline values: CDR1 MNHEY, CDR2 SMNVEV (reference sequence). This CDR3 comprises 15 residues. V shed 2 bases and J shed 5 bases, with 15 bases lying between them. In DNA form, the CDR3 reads TGTGCCAGCAGTTTAAGTCAGGGGTATTACGAGACCCAGTACTTC. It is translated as CASSLSQGYYETQYF.

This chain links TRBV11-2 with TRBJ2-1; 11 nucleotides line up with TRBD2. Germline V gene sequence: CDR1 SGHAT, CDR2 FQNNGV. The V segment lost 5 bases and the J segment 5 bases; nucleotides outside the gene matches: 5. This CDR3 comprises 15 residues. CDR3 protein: CASSLIAGGDNEQFF. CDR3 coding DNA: TGTGCCAGCAGCCTAATAGCGGGAGGGGACAATGAGCAGTTCTTC.

The CDR3 region has the DNA TGCAGCGGCGACATGTCGATGAACACTGAAGCTTTCTTT. Amino acids: CSGDMSMNTEAFF. The chain joins TRBV29-1 to TRBJ1-1; D is unclear. V dropped 7 bases and J dropped 0 bases, with 12 bases sitting between them. The CDR3 is 13 amino acids. Germline CDR1 is SQVTM and CDR2 is ANQGSEA.